This T cell receptor (beta chain) was found in a study of blood T cell repertoires in COVID-19. Study details: T cells, B-cell-depleted T cells, or PBMCs provided the cDNA or gDNA that served as material.

V shed 0 bases and J 0 bases; nucleotides not matched to a gene: 1. The CDR3 has 15 amino acids. Germline values: CDR1 MNHEY, CDR2 SVGAGI. This clone was detected once. Per the original methods: Nucleated cell number was recorded as an estimate derived from reference gene primer amplification. Repertoires were generated with immunoSEQ multiplex PCR, while TCRdb's copy carries only in-frame clones and drops some. From that table come the V and J calls and clone size; the DNA was used to work out D and trimming. The sample has nearly 55,000 clones; just over 85% are singletons. The chain combines TRBV6-5 with TRBJ1-2, with TRBD1 identical over 7 bases. The specimen sequenced was peripheral blood. This clonotype originated in a man between 70 and 80 years old with active COVID-19. The CDR3 is CASSYSRGPNYGYTF. CDR3 sequence (DNA): TGTGCCAGCAGTTACTCGAGGGGGCCTAACTATGGCTACACCTTC.